Listed below are T cell receptor beta chains from one sample, sequenced in a study of shared clonotypes between healthy human individuals. Assay: immunoSEQ multiplex PCR; the TCRdb copy retains only in-frame clones and omits some. The table has roughly 2.4 million clones, 90% to 96% seen once. Material for sequencing was naive CD4+ T cells sorted from blood. The receptor source for this set is a young man in good health. Both conserved end residues are part of each CDR3. D genes are given only for firm matches.

15	TRBJ2-7	TRBV7-9	NA	TGTGCCAGCAGCTTGGGACCGCAGAGCTCCTACGAGCAGTACTTC	CASSLGPQSSYEQYF
15	TRBJ2-2	TRBV5-6	TRBD2	TGTGCCAGCAGCTTTACTAGCGGGACCGTCGGGGAGCTGTTTTTT	CASSFTSGTVGELFF
18	TRBJ1-6	TRBV19	TRBD1	TGTGCCAGTAGTATTGGGACAGGGGGCCGGAACTATAATTCACCCCTCCACTTT	CASSIGTGGRNYNSPLHF
18	TRBJ2-1	TRBV11-3	NA	TGTGCCAGCAGCTTAGACCCCCCTGGGGCAGCGGGTTACAATGAGCAGTTCTTC	CASSLDPPGAAGYNEQFF
17	TRBJ2-2	TRBV4-3	TRBD2	TGCGCCAGCAGCCCGTTAGCGGGAGGTCCCTACACCGGGGAGCTGTTTTTT	CASSPLAGGPYTGELFF
15	TRBJ2-3	TRBV10-3	NA	TGTGCCATCAGTGCGCGGGCCCCCGGCACAGATACGCAGTATTTT	CAISARAPGTDTQYF
13	TRBJ2-5	TRBV10-1	NA	TGCGCCAGCAGTGAGTCGATAAGGGAGACCCAGTACTTC	CASSESIRETQYF
15	TRBJ1-2	TRBV15	NA	TGTGCCACCAGCAGAGATCGTCCAGGAGACTATGGCTACACCTTC	CATSRDRPGDYGYTF
15	TRBJ2-5	TRBV18	NA	TGTGCCAGCTCATATTCCCGGGCCCAGGGAGAGACCCAGTACTTC	CASSYSRAQGETQYF
14	TRBJ1-2	TRBV5-1	TRBD1	TGCGCCAGCAGCATGGACAGGGGGTGGCTTGGCTATACCTTC	CASSMDRGWLGYTF
15	TRBJ2-7	TRBV10-3	TRBD1	TGTGCCATCAGTGCACCGGACAGGGGGCGATACGAGCAGTACTTC	CAISAPDRGRYEQYF
13	TRBJ1-1	TRBV29-1	NA	TGCAGCGTTGATGGGCAGATGAACACTGAAGCTTTCTTT	CSVDGQMNTEAFF
14	TRBJ1-5	TRBV28	NA	TGTGCCAGCGGGCTGTATGGGGGGCGCCAGCCCCAGCATTTT	CASGLYGGRQPQHF
14	TRBJ2-7	TRBV9	NA	TGTGCCAGCAGCGTAGATGGTGGTCAGGGCGAGCAGTACTTC	CASSVDGGQGEQYF
16	TRBJ1-6	TRBV5-1	TRBD1	TGCGCCAGCAGCTTGGCCGGAGGACAGGGGAATTCACCCCTCCACTTT	CASSLAGGQGNSPLHF
14	TRBJ1-2	TRBV27	NA	TGTGCCAGCAGTTTCCAGGGCACTAACTATGGCTACACCTTC	CASSFQGTNYGYTF
16	TRBJ2-3	TRBV18	TRBD2	TGTGCCAGCTCACCAAGGCGGGAGGGGAGAACAGATACGCAGTATTTT	CASSPRREGRTDTQYF
17	TRBJ2-2	TRBV11-2	NA	TGTGCCAGCAGCTTAGTTGGGACACCGATGGTGGCCGGGGAGCTGTTTTTT	CASSLVGTPMVAGELFF
15	TRBJ2-3	TRBV5-4	NA	TGTGCCAGCAGCACAGCGACCACTAGCACAGATACGCAGTATTTT	CASSTATTSTDTQYF
16	TRBJ2-5	TRBV7-3	TRBD2	TGTGCCAGCAGCTTAGGACTAGGGTCGTACCAAGAGACCCAGTACTTC	CASSLGLGSYQETQYF
14	TRBJ1-6	TRBV18	TRBD1	TGTGCCAGCTCAAGACAGGGGGAGGATTCACCCCTCCACTTT	CASSRQGEDSPLHF
15	TRBJ1-4	TRBV30	NA	TGTGCCTGGACTCCTTTTTCTCTTATCGGTGAAAAACTGTTTTTT	CAWTPFSLIGEKLFF